The clone carrying this T cell receptor beta chain showed up just a few times. No antigen is known for it. Distinct nucleotide sequences in the sample also encode this CDR3. The sample originates from a study of beta chain features in type 1 diabetes. Notes on the study in general: For type 1 diabetes patients, VDJ junctions showed fewer insertions and more deletions. Patients' naive, central memory and regulatory TCRB repertoires appeared more alike than those of healthy donors.

Purity of each sorted population was above 95%. Sequencing targeted expressed TCRB transcripts, as all isolated RNA had been reverse transcribed. Measured with immunoSEQ multiplex PCR; TCRdb has only the in-frame clones, and not every one. The data contain about 620,000 clones, 15% of them singletons. The clonotype was recovered from a man younger than 30 in good health. The specimen sequenced was naive CD4+ T cells from blood.

CDR3 region: CASSLEVNEQFF. The CDR3 region has the DNA TGCGCCAGCAGCTTGGAAGTAAATGAGCAGTTCTTC. The chain links TRBV5-1 to TRBJ2-1; D call uncertain. Germline values: CDR1 SGHRS, CDR2 YFSETQ. Trimming cost V 0 bases and J 7 bases, with 5 bases left between them. CDR3 size: 12 residues.